The text below deals with one T cell receptor beta chain. The sample comes from a study of regulatory T cells in long-lasting Graves disease. The time point here: newly diagnosed GD, antithyroid drugs for less than 3 months. Extracted RNA from PBMCs served as the source of the TCR library. Researchers made TCR beta libraries by using iRepertoire HTBI primers and running Arm-PCR on CDR3 regions. MiXCR was run by TCRdb on the multiplex PCR reads, yielding one entry per CDR3 protein. Altogether fewer than 650,000 distinct CDR3 sequences are present, 16% being singletons, with the ten largest covering about 20%. The same sample was also studied in work on T cells in Graves' hyperthyroidism and ophthalmopathy.

The input for sequencing was peripheral blood mononuclear cells (PBMCs), taken at new diagnosis, from a patient treated with antithyroid drugs. The receptor was derived from a woman in her thirties with Graves disease.

The chain's CDR3 is CASSLAGAPGYTF. The CDR3 DNA is TGTGCCAGCAGCTTAGCAGGGGCTCCTGGCTACACCTTC. The J gene is TRBJ1-2, the V gene TRBV7-9, with D possibly matching TRBD1 (5 bases). CDR3 length: 13 residues. Germline loops: CDR1 SEHNR, CDR2 FQNEAQ (reference sequence). The germline V and J ends were trimmed by 0 bases and 7 bases, with 9 bases remaining between them.